This paragraph reports one TCR beta chain. What it recognizes is unknown. CDR3 size: 14 residues. Trimming removed 8 bases from V and 3 bases from J; junction bases left unmatched: 4. The V gene's germline CDR1 is MNHEY and CDR2 SVGAGI. This record belongs to a study of T-cell reconstitution after alpha-beta-depleted transplantation in children. Study-wide results and limits: T-cell counts and diversity at one year following transplant were attributed mainly to newly produced T cells.

Preparation of the TCRbeta library was carried out with unique molecular identifiers. TCRdb re-called the PCR reads with MiXCR, one entry per CDR3 protein. Among about 510,000 distinct CDR3 sequences, over 10% were seen once, and the ten largest hold 14%. The sequencing here drew on PBMCs, mostly from graft donor cells, taken 180 days after TCRalphabeta/CD19-depleted stem cell transplant. This chain connects TRBV6-5 to TRBJ2-2, with 9 bases that match TRBD1. This TCR was sampled from a female patient aged 2-9 years who had a stem cell transplant for aplastic anemia, so the T cells may come from the graft donor. CDR3 loop: CASRHRGHTGELFF. In DNA form, the CDR3 reads TGTGCCAGCCGGCACAGGGGGCACACCGGGGAGCTGTTTTTT.